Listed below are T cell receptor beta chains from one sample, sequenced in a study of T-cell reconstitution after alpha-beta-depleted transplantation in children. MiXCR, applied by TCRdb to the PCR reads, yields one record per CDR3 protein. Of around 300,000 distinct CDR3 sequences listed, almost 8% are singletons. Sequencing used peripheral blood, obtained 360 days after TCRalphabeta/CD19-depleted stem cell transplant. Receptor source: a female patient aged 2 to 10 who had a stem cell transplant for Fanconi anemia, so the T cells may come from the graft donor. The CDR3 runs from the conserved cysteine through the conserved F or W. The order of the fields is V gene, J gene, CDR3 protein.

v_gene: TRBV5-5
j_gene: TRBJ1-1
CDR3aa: CASSLVIVAGPDTEAFF

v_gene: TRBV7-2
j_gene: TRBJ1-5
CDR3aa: CASSLAGRGLNQPQHF

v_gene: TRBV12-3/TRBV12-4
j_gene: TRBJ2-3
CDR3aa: CASSFLQNTDTQYF

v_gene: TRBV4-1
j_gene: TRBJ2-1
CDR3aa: CASSQDAGTGYNEQFF

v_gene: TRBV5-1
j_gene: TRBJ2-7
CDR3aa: CASSLYSGATYEQYF

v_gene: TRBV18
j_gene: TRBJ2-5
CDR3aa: CASSRSTGETQYF

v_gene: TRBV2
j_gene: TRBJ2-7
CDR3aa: CAILYAEKRTGEEQYF

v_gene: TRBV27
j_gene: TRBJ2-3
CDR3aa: CASSSLAGNYPDTQYF

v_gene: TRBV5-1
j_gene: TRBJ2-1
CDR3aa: CASSLASGTSSYNEQFF

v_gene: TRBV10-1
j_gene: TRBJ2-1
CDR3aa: CASSESKMGLAGSKQFF

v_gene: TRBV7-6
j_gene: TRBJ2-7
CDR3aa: CASSSDRGLVYEQYF

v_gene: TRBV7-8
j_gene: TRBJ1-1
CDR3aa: CASSTDRNTEAFF

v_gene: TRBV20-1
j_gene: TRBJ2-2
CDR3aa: CSARLASPGPGELFF

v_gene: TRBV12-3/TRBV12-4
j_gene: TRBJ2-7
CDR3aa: CASSFRLAGRADYEQYF

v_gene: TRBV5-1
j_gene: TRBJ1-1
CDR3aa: CAASGTPGTGDTEAFF

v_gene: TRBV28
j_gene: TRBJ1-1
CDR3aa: CASSPITSMNTEAFF

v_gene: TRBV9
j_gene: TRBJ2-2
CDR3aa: CASSARVIGELFF

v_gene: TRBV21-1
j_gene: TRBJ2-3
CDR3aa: CASTSWGGLAGADADTQYF

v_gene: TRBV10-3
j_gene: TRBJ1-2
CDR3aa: CAISETGYGYTF

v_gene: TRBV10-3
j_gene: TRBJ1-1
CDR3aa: CAIMAAMNTEAFF

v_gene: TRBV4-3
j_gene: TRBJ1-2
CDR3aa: CASSQDRRASQMGWGYTF

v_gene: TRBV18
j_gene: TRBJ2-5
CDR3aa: CASSPPGGPRETQYF

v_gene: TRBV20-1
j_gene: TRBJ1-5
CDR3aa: CSAAFGTGGVKSNQPQHF

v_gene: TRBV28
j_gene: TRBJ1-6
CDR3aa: CAVGSMTVNSPLHF

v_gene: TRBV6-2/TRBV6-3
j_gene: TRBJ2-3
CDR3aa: CASSPGLAGRSTDTQYF

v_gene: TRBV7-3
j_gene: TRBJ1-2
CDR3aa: CASSTSHSGSGGYTF

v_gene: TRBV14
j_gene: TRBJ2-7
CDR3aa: CASSTTGKRLAGVEQYF

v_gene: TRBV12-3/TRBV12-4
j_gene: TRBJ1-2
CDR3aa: CAISRLQGLTKGANYGYTF

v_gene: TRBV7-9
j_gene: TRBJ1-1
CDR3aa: CASSLGPLGGNTEAFF

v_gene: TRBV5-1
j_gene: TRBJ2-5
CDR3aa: CASSLGLAETQYF

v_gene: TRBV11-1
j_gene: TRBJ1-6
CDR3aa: CASSLALTGGADGYNSPLHF